This TCR beta chain was identified during a study of tumor-infiltrating lymphocytes in primary liver carcinoma. For the study at large: Surgery removed the patients' primary liver carcinoma. Study outcomes and limitations: Lower overlap was observed for tumor-adjacent and tumor-blood pairs relative to tumor region pairs. Tumor specimens were characterized by a significantly higher top-250-clone fraction than blood (p = 0.039).

Researchers generated TCR beta cDNA from approximately 450 ng of total RNA, relying on a constant-region primer. Amplification in three nested multiplex PCR rounds with slightly modified ARM-PCR gave rise to TCR beta libraries. A C-beta reverse primer and TRBV1-TRBV30 forward primers served in each of the first two PCR rounds, at approximately 10 cycles apiece. One entry per CDR3 protein results from TCRdb running MiXCR on the multiplex PCR reads. The sample shows 300,000 to 350,000 distinct CDR3 sequences, 65% of them seen only once. On this clonotype itself: The antigen is unknown. Compared with germline, one end of the junction differs, possibly owing to a read error.

In addition to blood RNA drawn from unsorted whole blood, germline DNA was extracted. This CDR3 spans 13 amino acids. CDR1 is MNHEY and CDR2 is SVGEGT in the germline V gene. V is TRBV6-2 or TRBV6-3 and J is TRBJ2-1; tentatively, D is TRBD2 (5 bases). Sequenced material: peripheral blood. This TCR was sampled from a man between 40 and 49 years old with primary liver carcinoma and hepatitis B virus infection. CDR3 region: CASSKREGNDQFF. CDR3 nucleotides: TGTGCTAGCAGCAAGCGTGAGGGTAATGACCAGTTCTTC.